The present T cell receptor (beta chain) was sequenced within a study of blood T cell repertoires in COVID-19. Some clones are missing from TCRdb's copy, which holds only in-frame ones; the method was immunoSEQ multiplex PCR. The table includes some 260,000 clones, approximately 90% detected once. CDR3 length: 14 amino acids. Trimming removed 4 bases from V and 7 bases from J, with 14 bases in between. CDR1 is SGHTA and CDR2 is FQGNSA in the germline V gene. Source material: PBMCs or T cells enriched from blood (not recorded which). The J gene is TRBJ1-3, the V gene TRBV7-2; D not resolved. The TCR sequence derives from a woman in her twenties or thirties with acute COVID-19. DNA of the CDR3: TGTGCCAGCAGCTCCCCACGACTGAGGAACACCATATATTTT. It is translated as CASSSPRLRNTIYF.